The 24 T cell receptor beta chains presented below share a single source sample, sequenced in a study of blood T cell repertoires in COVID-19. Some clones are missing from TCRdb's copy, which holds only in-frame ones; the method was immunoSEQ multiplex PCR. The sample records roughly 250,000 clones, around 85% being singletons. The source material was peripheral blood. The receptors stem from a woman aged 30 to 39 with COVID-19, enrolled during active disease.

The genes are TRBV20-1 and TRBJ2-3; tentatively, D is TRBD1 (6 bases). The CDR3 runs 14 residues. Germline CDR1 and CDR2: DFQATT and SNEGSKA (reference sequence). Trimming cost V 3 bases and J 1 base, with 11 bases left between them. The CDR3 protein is CSASLYRGTDTQYF. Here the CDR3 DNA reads TGCAGTGCTAGTCTCTACAGGGGCACAGATACGCAGTATTTT.

In DNA, the CDR3 is TGTGCCAGCAGCTTCGACCTTTTGACAGTGTATGGCTACACCTTC. Its translation: CASSFDLLTVYGYTF. The chain recombines TRBV7-2 with TRBJ1-2; D may be TRBD1 (5 bases). Trimming left V 3 bases short and J 5 bases short, with 16 bases between. In germline, CDR1 is SGHTA, CDR2 FQGNSA. This CDR3 has 15 residues.

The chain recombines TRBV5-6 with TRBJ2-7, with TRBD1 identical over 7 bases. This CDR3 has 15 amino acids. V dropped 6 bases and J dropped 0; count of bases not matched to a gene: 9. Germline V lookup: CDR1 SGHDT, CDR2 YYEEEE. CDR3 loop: CASTTIRDSSYEQYF. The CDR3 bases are TGTGCCAGCACAACCATCCGGGACAGCTCCTACGAGCAGTACTTC.

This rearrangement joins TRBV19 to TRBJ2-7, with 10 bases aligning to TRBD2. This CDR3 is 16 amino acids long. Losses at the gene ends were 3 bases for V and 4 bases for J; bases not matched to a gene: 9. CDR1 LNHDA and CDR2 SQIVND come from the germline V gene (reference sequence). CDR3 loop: CASSIWLAGARYEQYF. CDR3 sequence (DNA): TGTGCCAGTAGTATTTGGCTAGCGGGGGCGAGATACGAGCAGTACTTC. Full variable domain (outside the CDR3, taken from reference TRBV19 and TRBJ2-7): DGGITQSPKYLFRKEGQNVTLSCEQNLNHDAMYWYRQDPGQGLRLIYYSQIVNDFQKGDIAEGYSVSREKKESFPLTVTSAQKNPTAFYLCASSIWLAGARYEQYFGPGTRLTVT.

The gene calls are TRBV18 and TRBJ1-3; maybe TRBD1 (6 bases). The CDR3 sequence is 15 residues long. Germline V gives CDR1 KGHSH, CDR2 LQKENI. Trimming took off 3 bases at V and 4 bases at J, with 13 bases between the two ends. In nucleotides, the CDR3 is TGTGCCAGCTCACCGTCACAGGGATCCGGAAACACCATATATTTT. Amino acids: CASSPSQGSGNTIYF.

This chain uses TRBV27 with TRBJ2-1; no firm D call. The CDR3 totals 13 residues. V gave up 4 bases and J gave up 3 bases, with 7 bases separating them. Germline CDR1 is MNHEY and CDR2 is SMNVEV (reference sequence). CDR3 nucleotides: TGTGCCAGCAGTTATAGTAGCTACAATGAGCAGTTCTTC. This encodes CASSYSSYNEQFF.

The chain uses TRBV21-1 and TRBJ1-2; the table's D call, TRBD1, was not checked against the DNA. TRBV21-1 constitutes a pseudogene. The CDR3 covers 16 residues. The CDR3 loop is CASSPSLGATNYGYTF. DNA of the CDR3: TGTGCCAGCAGCCCCTCGTTGGGGGCCACTAACTATGGCTACACCTTC.

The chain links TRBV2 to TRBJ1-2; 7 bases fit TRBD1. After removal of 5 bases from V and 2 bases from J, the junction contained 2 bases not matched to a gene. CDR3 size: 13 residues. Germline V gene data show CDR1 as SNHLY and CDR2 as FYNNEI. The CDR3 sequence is CASSKQGNYGYTF. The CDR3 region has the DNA TGTGCCAGCAGTAAACAGGGGAACTATGGCTACACCTTC.

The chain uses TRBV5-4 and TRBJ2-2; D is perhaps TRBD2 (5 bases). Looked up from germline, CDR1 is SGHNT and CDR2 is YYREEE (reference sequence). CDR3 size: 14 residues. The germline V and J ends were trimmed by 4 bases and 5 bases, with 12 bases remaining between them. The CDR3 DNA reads TGTGCCAGCAGCGCCGGTGGACTTACCGGGGAGCTGTTTTTT. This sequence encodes CASSAGGLTGELFF. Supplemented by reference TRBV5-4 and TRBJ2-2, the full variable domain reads ETGVTQSPTHLIKTRGQQVTLRCSSQSGHNTVSWYQQALGQGPQFIFQYYREEENGRGNFPPRFSGLQFPNYSSELNVNALELDDSALYLCASSAGGLTGELFFGEGSRLTVL.

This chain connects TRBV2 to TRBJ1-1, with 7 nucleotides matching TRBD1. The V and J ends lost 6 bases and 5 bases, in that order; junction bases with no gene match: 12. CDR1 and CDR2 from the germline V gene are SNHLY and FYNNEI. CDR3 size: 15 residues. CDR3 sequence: CASSDDRERATEAFF. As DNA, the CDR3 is TGTGCCAGCAGCGACGACAGGGAAAGGGCAACTGAAGCTTTCTTT.

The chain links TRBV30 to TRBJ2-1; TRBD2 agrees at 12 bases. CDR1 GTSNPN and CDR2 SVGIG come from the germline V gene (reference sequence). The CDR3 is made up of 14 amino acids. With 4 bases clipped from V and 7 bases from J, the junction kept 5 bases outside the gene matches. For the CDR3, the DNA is TGTGCCTGGAATCCGGGACTAGCGGGTAATGAGCAGTTCTTC. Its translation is CAWNPGLAGNEQFF.

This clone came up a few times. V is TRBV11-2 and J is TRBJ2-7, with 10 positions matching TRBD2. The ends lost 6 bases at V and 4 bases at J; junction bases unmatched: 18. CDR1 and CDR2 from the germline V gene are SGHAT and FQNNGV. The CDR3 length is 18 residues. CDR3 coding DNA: TGTGCCAGCAGAAATAGTATGACTAGCGGGCCAACTCGGTACGAGCAGTACTTC. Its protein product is CASRNSMTSGPTRYEQYF. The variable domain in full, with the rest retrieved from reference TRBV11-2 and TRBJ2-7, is EAGVAQSPRYKIIEKRQSVAFWCNPISGHATLYWYQQILGQGPKLLIQFQNNGVVDDSQLPKDRFSAERLKGVDSTLKIQPAKLEDSAVYLCASRNSMTSGPTRYEQYFGPGTRLTVT.

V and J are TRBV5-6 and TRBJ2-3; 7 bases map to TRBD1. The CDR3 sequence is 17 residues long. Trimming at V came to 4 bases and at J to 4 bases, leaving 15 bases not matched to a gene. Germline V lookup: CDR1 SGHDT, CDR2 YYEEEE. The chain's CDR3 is CASSPLTGLIQADTQYF. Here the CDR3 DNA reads TGTGCCAGCAGCCCCTTGACAGGGCTAATTCAGGCAGATACGCAGTATTTT.

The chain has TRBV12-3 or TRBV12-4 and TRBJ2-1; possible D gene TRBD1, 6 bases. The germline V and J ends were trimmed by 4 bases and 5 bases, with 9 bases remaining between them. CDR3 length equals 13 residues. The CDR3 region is CASSSGEDNEQFF. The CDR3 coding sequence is TGTGCCAGCAGTTCAGGGGAAGACAATGAGCAGTTCTTC.

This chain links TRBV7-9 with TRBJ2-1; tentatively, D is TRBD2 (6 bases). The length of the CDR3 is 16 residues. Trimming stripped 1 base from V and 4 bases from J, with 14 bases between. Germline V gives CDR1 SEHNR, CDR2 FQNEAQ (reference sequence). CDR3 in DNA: TGTGCCAGCAGCTTAGGGGGAGGTGCGCCTTACAATGAGCAGTTCTTC. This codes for CASSLGGGAPYNEQFF.

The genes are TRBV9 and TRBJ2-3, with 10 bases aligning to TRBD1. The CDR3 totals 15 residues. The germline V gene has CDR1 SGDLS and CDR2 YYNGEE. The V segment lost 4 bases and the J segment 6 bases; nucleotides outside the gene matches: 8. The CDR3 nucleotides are TGTGCCAGCAGCTTGCCGGGACAGGGGTTGGATACGCAGTATTTT. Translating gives CASSLPGQGLDTQYF. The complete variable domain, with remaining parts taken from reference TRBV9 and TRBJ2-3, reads DSGVTQTPKHLITATGQRVTLRCSPRSGDLSVYWYQQSLDQGLQFLIQYYNGEERAKGNILERFSAQQFPDLHSELNLSSLELGDSALYFCASSLPGQGLDTQYFGPGTRLTVL.

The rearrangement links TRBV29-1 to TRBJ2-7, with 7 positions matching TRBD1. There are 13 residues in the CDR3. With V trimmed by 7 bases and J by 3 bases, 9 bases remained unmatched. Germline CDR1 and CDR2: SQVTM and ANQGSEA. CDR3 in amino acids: CSALLGGYYEQYF. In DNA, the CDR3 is TGCAGCGCCCTCCTAGGGGGCTACTACGAGCAGTACTTC.

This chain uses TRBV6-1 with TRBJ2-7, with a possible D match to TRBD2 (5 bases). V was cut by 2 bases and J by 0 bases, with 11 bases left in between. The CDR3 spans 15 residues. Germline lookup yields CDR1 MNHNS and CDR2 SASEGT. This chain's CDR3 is CASSELAGRSYEQYF. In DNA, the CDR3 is TGTGCCAGCAGTGAACTTGCGGGTCGCTCCTACGAGCAGTACTTC.

CDR3 protein: CASSLGALAGVNNEQFF. The DNA for the CDR3 is TGCGCCAGCAGCTTGGGGGCCCTAGCGGGGGTTAACAATGAGCAGTTCTTC. This sequence joins TRBV5-1 and TRBJ2-1, with 10 positions matching TRBD2. From germline, CDR1 is SGHRS and CDR2 YFSETQ. After removal of 0 bases from V and 5 bases from J, the junction contained 8 bases not matched to a gene. The CDR3 contains 17 residues.

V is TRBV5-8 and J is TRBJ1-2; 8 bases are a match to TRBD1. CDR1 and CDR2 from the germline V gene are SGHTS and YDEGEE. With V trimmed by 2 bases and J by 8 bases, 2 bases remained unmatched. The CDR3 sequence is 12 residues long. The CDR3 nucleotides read TGTGCCAGCAGCTTTACAGGGGGAGGCTACACCTTC. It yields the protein CASSFTGGGYTF.

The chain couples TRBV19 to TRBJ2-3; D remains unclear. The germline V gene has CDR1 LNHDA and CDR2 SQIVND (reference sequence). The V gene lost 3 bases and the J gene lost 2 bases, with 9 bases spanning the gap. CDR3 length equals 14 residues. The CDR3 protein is CASSIGTDTDTQYF. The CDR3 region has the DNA TGTGCCAGTAGTATCGGAACAGACACAGATACGCAGTATTTT.

The CDR3 nucleotides read TGTGCCAGCAGTGAGACAGTGGCGCCCTATGGCTACACCTTC. Protein product: CASSETVAPYGYTF. This chain links TRBV25-1 with TRBJ1-2; a possible D gene is TRBD1 (5 bases). V was pared by 3 bases and J by 4 bases, with 12 bases between. CDR1 and CDR2 (germline): MGHDK, SYGVNS. The length of the CDR3 is 14 residues.

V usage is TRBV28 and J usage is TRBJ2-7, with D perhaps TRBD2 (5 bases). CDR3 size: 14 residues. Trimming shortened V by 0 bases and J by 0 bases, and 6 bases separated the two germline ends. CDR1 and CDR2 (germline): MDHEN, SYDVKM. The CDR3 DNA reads TGTGCCAGCAGTTTATGGAGGGACTCCTACGAGCAGTACTTC. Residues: CASSLWRDSYEQYF.

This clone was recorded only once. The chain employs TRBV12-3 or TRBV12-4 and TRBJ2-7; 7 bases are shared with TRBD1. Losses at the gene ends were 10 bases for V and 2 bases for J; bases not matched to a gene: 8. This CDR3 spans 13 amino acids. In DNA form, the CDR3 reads TGTGCCACCCGATCAGGGACAGCCTACGAGCAGTACTTC. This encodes CATRSGTAYEQYF.